This T cell receptor beta chain stems from a study of sequential checkpoint blockade in melanoma. Study-level background: Arm A got nivolumab then ipilimumab; arm B the reverse, 1:1. DNA from some 84 pretreatment tumor samples underwent TCRβ immunosequencing. Over 20 patients had matched tumor biopsies before treatment and at week 13 after nivolumab or ipilimumab alone.

As for this clone: The target antigen is unknown.

The CDR3 is 14 amino acids. Trimming shortened V by 1 base and J by 6 bases, and 14 bases separated the two germline ends. CDR1 and CDR2 (germline): SGHRS, YFSETQ. The protocol was immunoSEQ multiplex PCR, while the TCRdb copy is restricted to in-frame clones and leaves out a portion. Counted here are fewer than 5,500 clones, roughly 25% occurring once; the ten biggest clones make up 7.5% to 10%. The treatment denotes: randomized to nivolumab then ipilimumab (arm A) or the reverse (arm B). Study conclusions and caveats: Tumor T-cell fraction and clonality correlated with PD-L1 and CD8+ counts.

Sequenced here: tumor tissue (inferred from file names), sampled from a patient given nivolumab and ipilimumab in sequence. The V and J genes are TRBV5-1 and TRBJ2-7; D is possibly TRBD1 (5 bases). The origin of this receptor is a human donor with melanoma. This CDR3 is CASSLTQTGSEQYF. Written as DNA, the CDR3 is TGCGCCAGCAGCTTGACTCAAACAGGCAGCGAGCAGTACTTC.